This T cell receptor beta chain was retrieved from a study of T cells after yellow fever vaccination. Study-wide findings and caveats: Peak timing came faster in the weaker secondary response, day 5 versus 15. FACS-sorted repertoires could harbor abundant contaminating bulk-population clonotypes.

Synthesis of TCR cDNA relied on 5'RACE template switching, which attached a universal primer site and UMIs. TCRdb re-called the 5' RACE reads with MiXCR, one entry per CDR3 protein. The table lists about 85,000 distinct CDR3 sequences, roughly 14% of them singletons. This CDR3 is built from 14 residues. Unmatched junction bases numbered 10, after V lost 4 bases and J lost 5 bases. Germline V gene sequence: CDR1 SQVTM, CDR2 ANQGSEA. The TCR originated in a man between 18 and 35 years old who received the YFV17D yellow fever vaccine. V gene TRBV29-1 combines with J gene TRBJ1-1; 7 bases map to TRBD1. Sequencing used CD8+ T cells not binding an NS4B(214-222) dextramer, sorted from PBMCs, obtained roughly 20 days after the first yellow fever vaccination. The CDR3 nucleotides are TGCAGCGTTGCCGGAAGGGGGCCGGGGACTGAAGCTTTCTTT. It specifies CSVAGRGPGTEAFF.